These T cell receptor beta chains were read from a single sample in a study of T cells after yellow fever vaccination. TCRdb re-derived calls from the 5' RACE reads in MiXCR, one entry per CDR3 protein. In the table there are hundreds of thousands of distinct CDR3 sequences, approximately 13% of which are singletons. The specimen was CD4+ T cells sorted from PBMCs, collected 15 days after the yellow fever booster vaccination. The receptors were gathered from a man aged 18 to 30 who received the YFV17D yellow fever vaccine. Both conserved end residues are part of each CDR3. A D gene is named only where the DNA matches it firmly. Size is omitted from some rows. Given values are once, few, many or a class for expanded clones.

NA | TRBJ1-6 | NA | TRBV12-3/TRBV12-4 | TGTGCCAGCATCTCCGGGGAGGGAACCTATAATTCACCCCTCCACTTT | CASISGEGTYNSPLHF
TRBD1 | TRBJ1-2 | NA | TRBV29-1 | TGCAGCGTTGAAGGAACTCCACCCGGGACAGCAGTTAACTATGGCTACACCTTC | CSVEGTPPGTAVNYGYTF
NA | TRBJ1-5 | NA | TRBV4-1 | TGCGCCAGCAGCCAGTTGAGAGGGCAGTGGCCCCAGCATTTT | CASSQLRGQWPQHF
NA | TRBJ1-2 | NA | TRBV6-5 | TGTGCCAGCAATGATCCGGGGGGAGGTGGCTACACCTTC | CASNDPGGGGYTF
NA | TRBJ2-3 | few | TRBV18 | TGTGCCAGCTCACCACCGGGCCTCTATGCCACAGATACGCAGTATTTT | CASSPPGLYATDTQYF
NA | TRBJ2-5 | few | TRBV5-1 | TGCGCCAGCAGCTTGGAACTGCCTCAAGAGACCCAGTACTTC | CASSLELPQETQYF
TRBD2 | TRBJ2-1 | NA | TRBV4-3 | TGCGCCAGCAGCCGGCAGCGGGGGAGCCCCTACAATGAGCAGTTCTTC | CASSRQRGSPYNEQFF
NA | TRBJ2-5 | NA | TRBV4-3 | TGCGCCAGCAGCCAAGATAATCGAGGCAGGGAAGAGACCCAGTACTTC | CASSQDNRGREETQYF
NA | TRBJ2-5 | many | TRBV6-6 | TGTGCCAGCAGGGGGACAGAGACCCAGTACTTC | CASRGTETQYF
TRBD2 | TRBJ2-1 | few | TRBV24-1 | TGTGCCACCAGTGATCGGACTAGCGGGGGGTCCTACAATGAGCAGTTCTTC | CATSDRTSGGSYNEQFF
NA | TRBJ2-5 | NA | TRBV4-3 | TGCGCCAGCAGCCAAGATAGGAAACAGGGAGGCGAGACCCAGTACTTC | CASSQDRKQGGETQYF
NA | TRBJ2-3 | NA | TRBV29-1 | TGCAGCGTTGAAGATCTTGGCGGGGGCATGGATACGCAGTATTTT | CSVEDLGGGMDTQYF
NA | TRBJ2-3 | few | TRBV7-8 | TGTGCCAGCAGCTCCTCTTTCTCAGATACGCAGTATTTT | CASSSSFSDTQYF
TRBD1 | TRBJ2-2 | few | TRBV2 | TGTGCCAGCAGTCTGACAGGGCGGAGCGGGGAGCTGTTTTTT | CASSLTGRSGELFF
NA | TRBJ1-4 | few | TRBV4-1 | TGCGCCAGCAGCCAACCGGGACGGAATAATGAAAAACTGTTTTTT | CASSQPGRNNEKLFF
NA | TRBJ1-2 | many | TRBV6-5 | TGTGCCAGCAGAGCCACCCGTAACTATGGCTACACCTTC | CASRATRNYGYTF
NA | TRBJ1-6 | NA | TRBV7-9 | TGTGCCAGCAGCTTAACGCGGGCAGATTCACCCCTCCACTTT | CASSLTRADSPLHF
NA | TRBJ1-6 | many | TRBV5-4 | TGTGCCAGCAGCGCTGGGCAGGGGACCACATTGACACCCCTCCACTTT | CASSAGQGTTLTPLHF
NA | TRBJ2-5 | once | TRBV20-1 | TGCAGTGCTAAACCGGGAGCCGAGACCCAGTACTTC | CSAKPGAETQYF
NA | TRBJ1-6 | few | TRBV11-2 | TGTGCCAGCAGCACTGACGGACTTGGCTCCTATAATTCACCCCTCCACTTT | CASSTDGLGSYNSPLHF
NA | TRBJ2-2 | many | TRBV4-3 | TGCGCCAGCAGCCAAGGGAGGGGGGAGCTGTTTTTT | CASSQGRGELFF
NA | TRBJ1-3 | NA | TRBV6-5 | TGTGCCAGCAGTTCCCACCCCCCGGGCTCTGGAAACACCATATATTTT | CASSSHPPGSGNTIYF
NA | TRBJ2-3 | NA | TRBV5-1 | TGCGCCAGCAGCTTGTTCGCCCCAGATACGCAGTATTTT | CASSLFAPDTQYF
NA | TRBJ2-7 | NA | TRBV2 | TGTGCCAGCACCCCGCCCGGGGGCGGGGGCCGCTCCTACGAGCAGTACTTC | CASTPPGGGGRSYEQYF
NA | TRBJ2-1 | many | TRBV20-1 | TGCAGTGCTAAACGGCACAATGAGCAGTTCTTC | CSAKRHNEQFF
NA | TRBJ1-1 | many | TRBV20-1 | TGCAGTGCTAGCGATTCAGGGGCGGGAGGCACTGAAGCTTTCTTT | CSASDSGAGGTEAFF
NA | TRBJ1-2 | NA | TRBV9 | TGTGCCAGCAGCGACAGGGTCTATGGCTACACCTTC | CASSDRVYGYTF
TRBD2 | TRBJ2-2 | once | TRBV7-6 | TGTGCCAGCAGCGCCTTGGGGACTAGCACGACCGGGGGGCTGTTTTTT | CASSALGTSTTGGLFF
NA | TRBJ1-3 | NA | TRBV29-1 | TGCAGCGTCGGGACAACTGGAAACACCATATATTTT | CSVGTTGNTIYF
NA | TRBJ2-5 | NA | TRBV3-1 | TGTGCCAGCAGCCCGCGTCTACCGCAAGAGACCCAGTACTTC | CASSPRLPQETQYF
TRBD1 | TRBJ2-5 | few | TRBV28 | TGTGCCGCCTGGGACAGGGGGCGAGGAGAGACCCAGTACTTC | CAAWDRGRGETQYF
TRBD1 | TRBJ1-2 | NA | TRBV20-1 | TGCAGTGCTAGAGATCGACAGGGACACTATGGCTACACCTTC | CSARDRQGHYGYTF
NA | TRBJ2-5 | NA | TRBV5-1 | TGCGCCAGCAGCTTGGTGGCTAGAGGGGTGGAGACCCAGTACTTC | CASSLVARGVETQYF
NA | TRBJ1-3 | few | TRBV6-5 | TGTGCCAGCAATGTACCAGGATCAAACACCATATATTTT | CASNVPGSNTIYF
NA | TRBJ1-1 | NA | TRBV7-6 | TGTGCCAGCAGCCCCCGGGGGGGCCCCGAAGCTTTCTTT | CASSPRGGPEAFF
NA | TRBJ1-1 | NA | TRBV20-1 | TGCAGTGTCCCCGGGGACACTGAAGCTTTCTTT | CSVPGDTEAFF
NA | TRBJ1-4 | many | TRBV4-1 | TGCGCCAGCAGCCAAGATCCGGCAGTTGACGAAAAACTGTTTTTT | CASSQDPAVDEKLFF
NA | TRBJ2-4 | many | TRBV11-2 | TGTGCCAGCAGCTCTGGGACACAAAACATTCAGTACTTC | CASSSGTQNIQYF
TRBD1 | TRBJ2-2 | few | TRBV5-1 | TGCGCCAGCCGAAGACAGGGGGCGTCGGCCGGGGAGCTGTTTTTT | CASRRQGASAGELFF
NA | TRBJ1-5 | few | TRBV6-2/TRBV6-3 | TGTGCCAGCACCGACCTCGGGAGTGATCAGCCCCAGCATTTT | CASTDLGSDQPQHF
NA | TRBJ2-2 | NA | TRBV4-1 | TGCGCCAGCAGCCGGCCAGGTGGGGACGGGGAGCTGTTTTTT | CASSRPGGDGELFF
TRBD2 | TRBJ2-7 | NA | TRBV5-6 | TGTGCCAGCAGGGTAGCGGGGGGATACGAGCAGTACTTC | CASRVAGGYEQYF
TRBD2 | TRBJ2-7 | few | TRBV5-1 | TGCGCCAGCAGCCGAGGGGAGGGTCGGGAGCAGTACTTC | CASSRGEGREQYF
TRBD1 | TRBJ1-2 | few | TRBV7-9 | TGTGCCAGCAGCTCGACAGGGGGGTATGGCTACACCTTC | CASSSTGGYGYTF
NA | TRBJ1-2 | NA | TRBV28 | TGTGCCAGCAACGGGCATAACTATGGCTACACCTTC | CASNGHNYGYTF
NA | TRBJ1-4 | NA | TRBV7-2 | TGTGCCAGCAGCTTACTGGGGGGGGTAGGGGAAAAACTGTTTTTT | CASSLLGGVGEKLFF
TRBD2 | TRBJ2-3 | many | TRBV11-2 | TGTGCCAGCAGCTTTAGCGGGTCGGGTAATACGCAGTATTTT | CASSFSGSGNTQYF
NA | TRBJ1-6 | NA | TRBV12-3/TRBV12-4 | TGTGCCAGCAGTCTTTCCGGGACTGGGGATTCACCCCTCCACTTT | CASSLSGTGDSPLHF
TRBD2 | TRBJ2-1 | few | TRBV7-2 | TGTGCCAGCAGCTTTCGGGCGGGGGGGGATGAGCAGTTCTTC | CASSFRAGGDEQFF
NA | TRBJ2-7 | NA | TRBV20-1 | TGCAGTGCTAGATATTTGACCTACGAGCAGTACTTC | CSARYLTYEQYF
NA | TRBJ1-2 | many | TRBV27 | TGTGCCAGCAGATACCGCGGGGGAGGTCGTGGCTACACCTTC | CASRYRGGGRGYTF
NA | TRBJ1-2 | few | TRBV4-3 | TGCGCCAGCAGCCCCCACTCAGCCGGGAACTATGGCTACACCTTC | CASSPHSAGNYGYTF
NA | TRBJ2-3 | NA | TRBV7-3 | TGTGCCAGCAGCCTGAATCCTCGATCAGATACGCAGTATTTT | CASSLNPRSDTQYF
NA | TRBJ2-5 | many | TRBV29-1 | TGCAGCGTTGAGCAGCGGGCAAAGACCCAGTACTTC | CSVEQRAKTQYF
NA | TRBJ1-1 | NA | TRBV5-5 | TGTGCCAGCAGCTTGGAGTACAGGGAGGGAACTGAAGCTTTCTTT | CASSLEYREGTEAFF
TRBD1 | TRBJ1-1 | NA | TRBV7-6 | TGTGCCAGCAGCCCCCAAAGGACAGGGCAAGCTTTCTTT | CASSPQRTGQAFF
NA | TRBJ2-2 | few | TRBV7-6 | TGTGCCAGCAGCTTAGTTGGTGGGGGGCCGGCGACCGGGGAGCTGTTTTTT | CASSLVGGGPATGELFF
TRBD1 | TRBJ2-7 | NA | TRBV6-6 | TGTGCCAGCAGTTACCGCAATGGACAGGGCTACGAGCAGTACTTC | CASSYRNGQGYEQYF
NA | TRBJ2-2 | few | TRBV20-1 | TGCAGTGCATCTAGAGGATCGAACACCGGGGAGCTGTTTTTT | CSASRGSNTGELFF
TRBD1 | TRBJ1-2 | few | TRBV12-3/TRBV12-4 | TGTGCCAGCAGTTTAGGGACAGGAAGGGGTCTGAGTGGCTACACCTTC | CASSLGTGRGLSGYTF